This T cell receptor beta chain was identified during a study of cytomegalovirus exposure and HLA in healthy donors. The PCR used 60 Vbeta and 13 Jbeta primers. TCRdb keeps only in-frame clones here, not all; method: immunoSEQ multiplex PCR. The sample holds 200,000 or so clones, around 73% seen once. Trimming removed 2 bases from V and 2 bases from J; junction bases left unmatched: 2. The CDR3 loop spans 15 amino acids. Germline V gene lookup returns CDR1 SGHRS and CDR2 YFSETQ. Sequenced: PBMCs. The receptor was derived from a male donor in good health and CMV-seronegative. This rearrangement joins TRBV5-1 to TRBJ2-3; 10 bases fit TRBD2. The CDR3: CASSFSGRLTDTQYF. The CDR3 nucleotides read TGCGCCAGCAGCTTTAGCGGGAGGCTCACAGATACGCAGTATTTT.